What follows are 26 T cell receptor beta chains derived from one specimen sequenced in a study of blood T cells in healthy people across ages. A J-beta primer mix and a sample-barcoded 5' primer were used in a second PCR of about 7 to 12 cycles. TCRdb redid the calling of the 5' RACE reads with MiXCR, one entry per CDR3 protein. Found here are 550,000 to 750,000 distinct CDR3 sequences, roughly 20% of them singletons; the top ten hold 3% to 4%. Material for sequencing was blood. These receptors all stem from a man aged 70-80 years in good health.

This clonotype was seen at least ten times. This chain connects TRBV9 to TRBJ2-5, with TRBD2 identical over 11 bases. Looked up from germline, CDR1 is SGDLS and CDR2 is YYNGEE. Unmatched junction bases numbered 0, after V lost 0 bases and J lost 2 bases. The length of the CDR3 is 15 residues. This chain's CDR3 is CASSVVAGGQETQYF. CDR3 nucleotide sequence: TGTGCCAGCAGCGTAGTAGCGGGAGGGCAAGAGACCCAGTACTTC.

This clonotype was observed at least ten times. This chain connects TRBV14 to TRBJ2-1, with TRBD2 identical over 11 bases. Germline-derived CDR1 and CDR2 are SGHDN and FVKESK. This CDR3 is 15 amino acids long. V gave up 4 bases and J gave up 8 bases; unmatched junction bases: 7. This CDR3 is CASSRTSGSIDEQFF. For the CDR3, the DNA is TGTGCCAGCAGCCGAACTAGCGGGAGCATTGATGAGCAGTTCTTC.

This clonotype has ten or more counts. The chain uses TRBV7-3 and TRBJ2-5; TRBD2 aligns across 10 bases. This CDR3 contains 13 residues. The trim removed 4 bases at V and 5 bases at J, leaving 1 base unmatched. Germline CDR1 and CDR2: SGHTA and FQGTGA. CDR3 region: CASSSSGSETQYF. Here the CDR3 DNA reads TGTGCCAGCAGCTCTAGCGGGAGTGAGACCCAGTACTTC.

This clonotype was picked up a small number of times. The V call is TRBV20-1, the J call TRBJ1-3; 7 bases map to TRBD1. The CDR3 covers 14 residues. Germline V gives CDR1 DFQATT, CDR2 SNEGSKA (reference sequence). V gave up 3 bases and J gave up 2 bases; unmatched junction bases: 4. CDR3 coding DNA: TGCAGTGCTAGGCCTGGGACAGCTGGAAACACCATATATTTT. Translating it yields CSARPGTAGNTIYF.

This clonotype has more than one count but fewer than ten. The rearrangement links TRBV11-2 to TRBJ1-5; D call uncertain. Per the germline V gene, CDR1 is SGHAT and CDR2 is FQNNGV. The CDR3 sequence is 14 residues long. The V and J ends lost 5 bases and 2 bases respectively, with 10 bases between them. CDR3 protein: CASSPSSGNQPQHF. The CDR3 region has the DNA TGTGCCAGCAGCCCCAGTAGTGGCAATCAGCCCCAGCATTTT.

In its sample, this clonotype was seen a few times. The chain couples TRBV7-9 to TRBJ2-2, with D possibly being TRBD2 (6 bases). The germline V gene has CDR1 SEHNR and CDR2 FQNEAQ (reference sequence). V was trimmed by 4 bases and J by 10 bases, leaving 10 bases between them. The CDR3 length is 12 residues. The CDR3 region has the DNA TGTGCCAGCAGCTGGGGGAGGCCGGAGCTGTTTTTT. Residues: CASSWGRPELFF.

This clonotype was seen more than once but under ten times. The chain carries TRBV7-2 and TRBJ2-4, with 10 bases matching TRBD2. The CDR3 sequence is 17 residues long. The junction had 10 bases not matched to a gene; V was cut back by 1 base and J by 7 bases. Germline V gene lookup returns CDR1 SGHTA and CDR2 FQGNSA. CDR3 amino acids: CASSLVRASGSRNIQYF. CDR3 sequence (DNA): TGTGCCAGCAGCTTAGTAAGGGCTAGCGGGAGCAGGAACATTCAGTACTTC.

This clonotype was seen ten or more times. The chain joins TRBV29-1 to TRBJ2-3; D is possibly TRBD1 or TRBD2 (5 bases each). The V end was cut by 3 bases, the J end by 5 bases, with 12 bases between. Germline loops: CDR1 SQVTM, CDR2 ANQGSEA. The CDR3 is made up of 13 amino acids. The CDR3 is CSVDGDGRDTQYF. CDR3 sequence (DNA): TGCAGCGTTGACGGGGACGGTCGAGATACGCAGTATTTT.

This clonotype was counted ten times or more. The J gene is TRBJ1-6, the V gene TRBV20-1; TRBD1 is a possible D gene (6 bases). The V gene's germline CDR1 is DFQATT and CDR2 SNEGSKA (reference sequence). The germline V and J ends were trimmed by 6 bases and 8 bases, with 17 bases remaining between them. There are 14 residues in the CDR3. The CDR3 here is CSAGGRGVDSPLHF. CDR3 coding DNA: TGCAGTGCCGGGGGGAGGGGGGTAGATTCACCCCTCCACTTT.

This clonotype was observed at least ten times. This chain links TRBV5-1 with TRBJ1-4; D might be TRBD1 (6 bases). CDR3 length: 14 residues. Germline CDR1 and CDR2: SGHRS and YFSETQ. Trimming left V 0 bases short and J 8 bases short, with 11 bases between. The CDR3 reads CASSLAGAEEKLFF. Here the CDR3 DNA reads TGCGCCAGCAGCTTGGCAGGGGCTGAGGAAAAACTGTTTTTT.

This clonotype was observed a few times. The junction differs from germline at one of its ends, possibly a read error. CDR3 DNA sequence: TGCAGTGCCACCAGGTCTGACATTCAGCACTTC. Amino acid sequence: CSATRSDIQHF. The chain couples TRBV20-1 to TRBJ2-4; the D is unclear. The V gene's germline CDR1 is DFQATT and CDR2 SNEGSKA (reference sequence). The length of the CDR3 is 11 residues.

This CDR3 reads CSALGGSTDTQYF. The DNA for the CDR3 is TGCAGTGCTTTGGGCGGGAGCACAGATACGCAGTATTTT. J is TRBJ2-3 and V is TRBV20-1; D perhaps matches TRBD2 (5 bases). V gave up 5 bases and J gave up 0 bases, with 9 bases separating them. The CDR3 contains 13 residues. Germline lookup yields CDR1 DFQATT and CDR2 SNEGSKA (reference sequence).

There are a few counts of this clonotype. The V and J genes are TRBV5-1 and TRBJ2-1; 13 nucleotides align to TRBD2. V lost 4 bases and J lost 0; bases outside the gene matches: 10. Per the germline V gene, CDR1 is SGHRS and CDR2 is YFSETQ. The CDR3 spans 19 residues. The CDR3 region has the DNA TGCGCCAGCAGCGGAGCGGGACTAGCGGGATTTAGCTCCTACAATGAGCAGTTCTTC. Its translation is CASSGAGLAGFSSYNEQFF.

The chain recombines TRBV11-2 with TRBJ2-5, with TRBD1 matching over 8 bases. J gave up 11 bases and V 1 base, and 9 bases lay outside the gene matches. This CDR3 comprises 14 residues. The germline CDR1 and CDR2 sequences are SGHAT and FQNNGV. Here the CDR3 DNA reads TGTGCCAGCAGCTTAGGACAGGGGCCCTACGGGCAGTACTTC. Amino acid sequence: CASSLGQGPYGQYF.

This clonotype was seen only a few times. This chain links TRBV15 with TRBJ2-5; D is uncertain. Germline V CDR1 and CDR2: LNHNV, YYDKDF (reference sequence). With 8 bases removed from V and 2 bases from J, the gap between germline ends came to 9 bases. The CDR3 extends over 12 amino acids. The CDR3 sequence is CATRTEQETQYF. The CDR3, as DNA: TGTGCCACCCGGACGGAGCAAGAGACCCAGTACTTC.

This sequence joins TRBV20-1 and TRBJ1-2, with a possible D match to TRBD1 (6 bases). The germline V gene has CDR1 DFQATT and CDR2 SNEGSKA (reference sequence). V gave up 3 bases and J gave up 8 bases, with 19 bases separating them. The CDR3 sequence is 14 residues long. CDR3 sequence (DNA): TGCAGTGCTAGCGGGCGAGAGGGGGTCTACGGCTACACCTTC. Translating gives CSASGREGVYGYTF.

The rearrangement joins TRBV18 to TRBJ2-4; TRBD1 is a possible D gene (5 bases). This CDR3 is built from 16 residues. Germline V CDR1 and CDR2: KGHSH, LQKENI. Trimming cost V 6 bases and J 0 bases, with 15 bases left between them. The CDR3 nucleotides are TGTGCCAGCTCGCCGGCACAGGTTATAGCCAAAAACATTCAGTACTTC. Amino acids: CASSPAQVIAKNIQYF. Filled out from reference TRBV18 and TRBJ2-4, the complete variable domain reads NAGVMQNPRHLVRRRGQEARLRCSPMKGHSHVYWYRQLPEEGLKFMVYLQKENIIDESGMPKERFSAEFPKEGPSILRIQQVVRGDSAAYFCASSPAQVIAKNIQYFGAGTRLSVL.

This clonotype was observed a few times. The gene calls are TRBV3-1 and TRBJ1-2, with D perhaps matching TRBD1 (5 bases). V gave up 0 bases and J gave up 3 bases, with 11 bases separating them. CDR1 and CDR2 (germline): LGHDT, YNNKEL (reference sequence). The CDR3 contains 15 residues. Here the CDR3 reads CASSQDLGVYYGYTF. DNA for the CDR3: TGTGCCAGCAGCCAAGATTTGGGGGTGTACTATGGCTACACCTTC. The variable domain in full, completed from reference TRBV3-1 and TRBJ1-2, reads DTAVSQTPKYLVTQMGNDKSIKCEQNLGHDTMYWYKQDSKKFLKIMFSYNNKELIINETVPNRFSPKSPDKAHLNLHINSLELGDSAVYFCASSQDLGVYYGYTFGSGTRLTVV.

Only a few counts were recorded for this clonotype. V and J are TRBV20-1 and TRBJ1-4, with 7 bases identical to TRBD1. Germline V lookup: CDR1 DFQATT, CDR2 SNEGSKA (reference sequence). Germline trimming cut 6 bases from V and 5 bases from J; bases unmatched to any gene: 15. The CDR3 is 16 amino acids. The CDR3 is CSAGLYRQGWNEKLFF. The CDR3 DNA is TGCAGTGCCGGTCTTTACCGACAGGGATGGAATGAAAAACTGTTTTTT.

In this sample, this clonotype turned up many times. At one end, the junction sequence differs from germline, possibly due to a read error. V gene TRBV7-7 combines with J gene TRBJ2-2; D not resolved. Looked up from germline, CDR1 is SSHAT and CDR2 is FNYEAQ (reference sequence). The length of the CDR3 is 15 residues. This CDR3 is CASSLDGSHTGELFF. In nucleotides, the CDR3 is TGTGCTAGCAGCTTAGACGGATCGCACACCGGGGAGCTGTTTTTT.

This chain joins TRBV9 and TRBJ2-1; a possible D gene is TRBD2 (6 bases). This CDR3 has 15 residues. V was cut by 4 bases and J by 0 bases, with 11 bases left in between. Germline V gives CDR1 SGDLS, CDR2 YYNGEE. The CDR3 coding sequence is TGTGCCAGCAGCCGTGACGGGGGCTCCTACAATGAGCAGTTCTTC. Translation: CASSRDGGSYNEQFF.

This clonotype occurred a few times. The CDR3 protein is CASSVGQRNTEAFF. DNA for the CDR3: TGTGCCAGCAGCGTAGGACAGAGGAACACTGAAGCTTTCTTT. J is TRBJ1-1 and V is TRBV9, with a possible D match to TRBD1 (5 bases). Germline loops: CDR1 SGDLS, CDR2 YYNGEE. The germline V and J ends were trimmed by 0 bases and 1 base, with 7 bases remaining between them. The CDR3 sequence is 14 residues long.

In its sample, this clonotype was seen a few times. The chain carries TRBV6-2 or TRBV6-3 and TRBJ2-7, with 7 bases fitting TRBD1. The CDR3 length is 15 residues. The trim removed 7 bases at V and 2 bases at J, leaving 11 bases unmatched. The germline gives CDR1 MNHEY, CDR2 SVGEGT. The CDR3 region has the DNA TGTGCCAGCACCAAACCCCGGGACAGCACCTACGAGCAGTACTTC. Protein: CASTKPRDSTYEQYF.

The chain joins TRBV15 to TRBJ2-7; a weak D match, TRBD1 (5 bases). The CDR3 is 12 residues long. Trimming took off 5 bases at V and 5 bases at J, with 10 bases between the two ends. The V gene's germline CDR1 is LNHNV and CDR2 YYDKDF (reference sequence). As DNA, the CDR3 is TGTGCCACCAGCTCAGGGATAAACGAGCAGTACTTC. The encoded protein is CATSSGINEQYF.

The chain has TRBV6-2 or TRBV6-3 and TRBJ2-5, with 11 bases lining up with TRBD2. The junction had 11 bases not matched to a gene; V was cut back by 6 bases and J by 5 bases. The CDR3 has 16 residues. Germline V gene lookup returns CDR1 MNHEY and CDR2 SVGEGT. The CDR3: CASRSPTSGIYETQYF. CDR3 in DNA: TGTGCCAGCAGATCGCCGACTAGCGGGATATATGAGACCCAGTACTTC.

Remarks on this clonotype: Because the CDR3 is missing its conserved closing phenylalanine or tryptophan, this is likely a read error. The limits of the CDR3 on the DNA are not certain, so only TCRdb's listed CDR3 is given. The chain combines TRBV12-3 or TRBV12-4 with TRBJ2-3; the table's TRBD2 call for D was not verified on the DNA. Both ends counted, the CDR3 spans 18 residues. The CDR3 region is CASSLGAASGRYADTQYS.